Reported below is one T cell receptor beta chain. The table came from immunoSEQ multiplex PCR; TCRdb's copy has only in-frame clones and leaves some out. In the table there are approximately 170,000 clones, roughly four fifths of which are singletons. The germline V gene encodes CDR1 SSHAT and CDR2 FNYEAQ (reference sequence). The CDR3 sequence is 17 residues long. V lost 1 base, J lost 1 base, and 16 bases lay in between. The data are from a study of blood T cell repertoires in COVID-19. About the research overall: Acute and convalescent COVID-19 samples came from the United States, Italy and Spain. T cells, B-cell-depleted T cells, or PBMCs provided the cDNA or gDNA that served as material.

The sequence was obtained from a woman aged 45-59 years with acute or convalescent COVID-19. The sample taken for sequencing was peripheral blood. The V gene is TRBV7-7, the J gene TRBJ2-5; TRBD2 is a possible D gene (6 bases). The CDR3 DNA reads TGTGCCAGCAGCTTAGGAATACACGGGAGAGGCCAAGAGACCCAGTACTTC. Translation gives CASSLGIHGRGQETQYF.